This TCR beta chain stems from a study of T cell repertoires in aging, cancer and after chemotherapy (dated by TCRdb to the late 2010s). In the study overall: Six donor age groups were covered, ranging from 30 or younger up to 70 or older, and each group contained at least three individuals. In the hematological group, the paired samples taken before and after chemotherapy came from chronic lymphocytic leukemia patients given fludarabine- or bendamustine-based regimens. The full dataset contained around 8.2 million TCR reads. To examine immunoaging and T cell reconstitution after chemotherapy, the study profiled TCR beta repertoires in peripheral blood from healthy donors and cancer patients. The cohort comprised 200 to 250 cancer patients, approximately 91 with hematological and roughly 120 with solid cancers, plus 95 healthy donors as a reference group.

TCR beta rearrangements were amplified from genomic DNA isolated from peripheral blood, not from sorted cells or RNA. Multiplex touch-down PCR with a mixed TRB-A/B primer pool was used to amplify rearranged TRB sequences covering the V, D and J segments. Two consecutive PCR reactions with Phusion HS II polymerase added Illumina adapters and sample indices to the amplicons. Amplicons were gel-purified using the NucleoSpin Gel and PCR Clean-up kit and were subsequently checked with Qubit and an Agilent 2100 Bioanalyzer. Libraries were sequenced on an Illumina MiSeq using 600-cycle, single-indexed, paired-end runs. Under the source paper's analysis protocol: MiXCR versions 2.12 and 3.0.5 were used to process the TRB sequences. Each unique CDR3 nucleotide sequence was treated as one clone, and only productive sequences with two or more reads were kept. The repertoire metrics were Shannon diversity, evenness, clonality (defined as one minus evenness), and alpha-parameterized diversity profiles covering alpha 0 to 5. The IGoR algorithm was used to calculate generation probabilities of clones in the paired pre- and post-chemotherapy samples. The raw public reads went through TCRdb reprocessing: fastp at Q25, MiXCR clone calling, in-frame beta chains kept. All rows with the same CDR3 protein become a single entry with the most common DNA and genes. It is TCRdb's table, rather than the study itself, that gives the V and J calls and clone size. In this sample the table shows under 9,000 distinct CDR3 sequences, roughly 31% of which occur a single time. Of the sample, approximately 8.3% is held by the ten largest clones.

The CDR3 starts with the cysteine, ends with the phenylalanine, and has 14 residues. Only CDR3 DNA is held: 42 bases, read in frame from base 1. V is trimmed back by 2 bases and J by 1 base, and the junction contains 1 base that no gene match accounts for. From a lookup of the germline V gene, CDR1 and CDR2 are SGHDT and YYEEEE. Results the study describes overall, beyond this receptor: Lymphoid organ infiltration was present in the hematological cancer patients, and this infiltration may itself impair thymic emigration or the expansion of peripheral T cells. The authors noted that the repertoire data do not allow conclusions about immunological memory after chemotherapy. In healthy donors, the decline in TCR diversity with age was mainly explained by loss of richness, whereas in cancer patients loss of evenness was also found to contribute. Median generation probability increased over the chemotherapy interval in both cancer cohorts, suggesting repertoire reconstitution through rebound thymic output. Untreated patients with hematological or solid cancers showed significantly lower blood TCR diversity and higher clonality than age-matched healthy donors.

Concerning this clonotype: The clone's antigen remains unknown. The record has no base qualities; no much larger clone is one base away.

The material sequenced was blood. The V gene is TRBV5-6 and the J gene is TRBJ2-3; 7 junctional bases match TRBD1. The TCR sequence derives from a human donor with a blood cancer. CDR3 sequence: CASSLGGRTDTQYF. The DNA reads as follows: TGTGCCAGCAGCTTAGGGGGCCGCACAGATACGCAGTATTTT.